The source of this TCR beta chain is a study of T cell changes during pregnancy in multiple sclerosis. The data were produced by immunoSEQ multiplex PCR, yet TCRdb's version contains in-frame clones alone and is incomplete. The sample has some 54,000 clones, 93% seen once; the top ten hold under 2%. The germline V and J ends were trimmed by 4 bases and 3 bases, with 17 bases remaining between them. The CDR3 extends over 15 amino acids. Germline CDR1 reads SGHRS; CDR2 reads YFSETQ. The V gene is TRBV5-1, the J gene TRBJ2-7; possibly TRBD2 for D (5 bases). The TCR was taken from a female donor with multiple sclerosis, enrolled in a pregnancy study. The sequencing here drew on peripheral blood, taken after pregnancy. As DNA, the CDR3 is TGCGCCAGCAGCAGAAACCCAGGACTCGTCTACGAGCAGTACTTC. Residues: CASSRNPGLVYEQYF. Full variable domain (remainder filled in from reference TRBV5-1 and TRBJ2-7): KAGVTQTPRYLIKTRGQQVTLSCSPISGHRSVSWYQQTPGQGLQFLFEYFSETQRNKGNFPGRFSGRQFSNSRSEMNVSTLELGDSALYLCASSRNPGLVYEQYFGPGTRLTVT.